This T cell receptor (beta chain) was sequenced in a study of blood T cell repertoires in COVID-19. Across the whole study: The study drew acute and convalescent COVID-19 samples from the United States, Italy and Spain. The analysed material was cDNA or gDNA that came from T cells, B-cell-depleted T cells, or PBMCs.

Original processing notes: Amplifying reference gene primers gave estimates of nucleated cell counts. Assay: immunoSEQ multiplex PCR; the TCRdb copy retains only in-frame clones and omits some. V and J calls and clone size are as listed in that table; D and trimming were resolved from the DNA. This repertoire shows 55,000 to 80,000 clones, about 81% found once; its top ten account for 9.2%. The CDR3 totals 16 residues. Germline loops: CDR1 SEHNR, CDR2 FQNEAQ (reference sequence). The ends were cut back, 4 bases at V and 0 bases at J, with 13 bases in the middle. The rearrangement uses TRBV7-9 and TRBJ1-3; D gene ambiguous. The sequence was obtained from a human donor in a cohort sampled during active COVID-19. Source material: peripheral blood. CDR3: CASSSVSGYSGNTIYF. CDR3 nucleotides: TGTGCCAGCAGCTCAGTATCGGGGTACTCTGGAAACACCATATATTTT.